The source of this T cell receptor (beta chain) is a study of blood T cell repertoires in COVID-19. As processed by the authors: Reference gene primer amplification yielded estimated nucleated cell counts. Clones were sequenced by immunoSEQ multiplex PCR, and TCRdb holds only the in-frame ones, with some missing. D and trimming come from the DNA, and the V and J calls and clone size come from that table. The repertoire holds 220,000 or so clones, around 83% seen once, with around 8% in the top ten. The CDR3 covers 15 residues. The germline gives CDR1 SGHRS, CDR2 YFSETQ. J lost 5 bases, V lost 2 bases, and 6 bases had no gene match.

The clonotype originates from an elderly woman with COVID-19, enrolled during active disease. This chain connects TRBV5-1 to TRBJ2-1; TRBD1 agrees at 8 bases. Sequencing was done on a sample of peripheral blood. CDR3 loop: CASSFQGAVDNEQFF. The DNA for the CDR3 is TGCGCCAGCAGCTTTCAGGGGGCTGTAGACAATGAGCAGTTCTTC.